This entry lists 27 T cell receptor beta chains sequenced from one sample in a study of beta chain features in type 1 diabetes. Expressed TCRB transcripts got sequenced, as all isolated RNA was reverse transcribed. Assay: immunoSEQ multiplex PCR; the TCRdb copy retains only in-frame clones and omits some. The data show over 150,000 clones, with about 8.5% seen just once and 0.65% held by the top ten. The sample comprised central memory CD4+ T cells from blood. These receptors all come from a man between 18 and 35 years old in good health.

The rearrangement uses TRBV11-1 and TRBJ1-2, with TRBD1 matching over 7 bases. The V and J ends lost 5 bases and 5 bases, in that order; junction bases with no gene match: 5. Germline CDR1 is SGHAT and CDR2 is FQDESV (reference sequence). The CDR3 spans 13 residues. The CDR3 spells CASSQTGQYGYTF. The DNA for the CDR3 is TGTGCCAGCAGCCAAACGGGACAGTATGGCTACACCTTC.

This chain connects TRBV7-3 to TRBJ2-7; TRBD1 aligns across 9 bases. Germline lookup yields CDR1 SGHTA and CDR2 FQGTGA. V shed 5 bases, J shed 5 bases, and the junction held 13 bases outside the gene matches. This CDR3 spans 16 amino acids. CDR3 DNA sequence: TGTGCCAGCAGCCCCCGAGTTGGGACAGGGATCCACGAGCAGTACTTC. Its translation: CASSPRVGTGIHEQYF.

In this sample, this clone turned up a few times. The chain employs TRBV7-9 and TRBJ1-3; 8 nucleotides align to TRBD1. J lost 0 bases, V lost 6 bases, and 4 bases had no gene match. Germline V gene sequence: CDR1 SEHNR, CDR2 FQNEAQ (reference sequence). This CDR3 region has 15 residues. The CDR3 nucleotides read TGTGCCAGCAGGGACAGGGAGGCCTCTGGAAACACCATATATTTT. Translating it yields CASRDREASGNTIYF.

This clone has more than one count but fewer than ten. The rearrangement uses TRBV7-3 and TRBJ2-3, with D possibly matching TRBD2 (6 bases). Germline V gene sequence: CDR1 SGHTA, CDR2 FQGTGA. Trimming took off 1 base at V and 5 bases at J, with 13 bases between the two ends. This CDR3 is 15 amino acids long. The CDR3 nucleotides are TGTGCCAGCAGCTTAAAATCGGGGGATGGAGATACGCAGTATTTT. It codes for CASSLKSGDGDTQYF.

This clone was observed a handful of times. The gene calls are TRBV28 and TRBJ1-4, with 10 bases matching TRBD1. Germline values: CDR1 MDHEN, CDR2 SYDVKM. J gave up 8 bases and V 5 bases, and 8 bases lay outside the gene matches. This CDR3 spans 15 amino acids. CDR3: CASSARDRGGEKLFF. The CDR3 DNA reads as TGTGCCAGCAGTGCCCGGGACAGGGGTGGGGAAAAACTGTTTTTT.

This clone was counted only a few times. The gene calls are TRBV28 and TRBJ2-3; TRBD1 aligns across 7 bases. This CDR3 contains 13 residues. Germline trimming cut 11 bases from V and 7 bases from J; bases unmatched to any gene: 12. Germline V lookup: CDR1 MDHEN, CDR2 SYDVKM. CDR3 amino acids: CASGDSGANTQYF. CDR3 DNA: TGTGCCTCTGGGGACAGCGGAGCCAATACGCAGTATTTT.

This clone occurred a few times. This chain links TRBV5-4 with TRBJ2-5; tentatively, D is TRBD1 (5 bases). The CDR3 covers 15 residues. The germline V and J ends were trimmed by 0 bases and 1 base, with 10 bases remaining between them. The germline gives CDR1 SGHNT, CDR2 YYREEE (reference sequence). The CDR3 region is CASSLVRQGQETQYF. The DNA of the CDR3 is TGTGCCAGCAGCTTGGTTAGGCAGGGCCAAGAGACCCAGTACTTC.

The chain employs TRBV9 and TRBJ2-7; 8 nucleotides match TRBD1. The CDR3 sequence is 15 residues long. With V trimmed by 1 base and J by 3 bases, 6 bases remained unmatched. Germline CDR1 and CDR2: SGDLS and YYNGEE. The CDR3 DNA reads TGTGCCAGCAGCGTAAGAGCCGACAGGGGCTACGAGCAGTACTTC. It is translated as CASSVRADRGYEQYF.

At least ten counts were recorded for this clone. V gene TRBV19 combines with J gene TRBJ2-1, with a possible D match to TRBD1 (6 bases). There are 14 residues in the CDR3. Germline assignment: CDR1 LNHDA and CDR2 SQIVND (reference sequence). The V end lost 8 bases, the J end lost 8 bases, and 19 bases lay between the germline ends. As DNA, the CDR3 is TGTGCCAGTTCCAGACAGGCCCGTGGGTATGAGCAGTTCTTC. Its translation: CASSRQARGYEQFF.

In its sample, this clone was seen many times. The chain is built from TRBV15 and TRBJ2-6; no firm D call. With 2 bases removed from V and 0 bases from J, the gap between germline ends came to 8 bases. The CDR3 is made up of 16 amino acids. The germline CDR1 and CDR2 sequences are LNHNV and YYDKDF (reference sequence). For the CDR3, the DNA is TGTGCCACCAGCAGACAAAGCCGCTCTGGGGCCAACGTCCTGACTTTC. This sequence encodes CATSRQSRSGANVLTF.

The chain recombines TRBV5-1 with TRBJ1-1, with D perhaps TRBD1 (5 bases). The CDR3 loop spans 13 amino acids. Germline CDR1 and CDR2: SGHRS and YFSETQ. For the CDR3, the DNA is TGCAGGAGCCAAGACAGCGTGAACACTGAAGCTTTCTTT. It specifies CRSQDSVNTEAFF.

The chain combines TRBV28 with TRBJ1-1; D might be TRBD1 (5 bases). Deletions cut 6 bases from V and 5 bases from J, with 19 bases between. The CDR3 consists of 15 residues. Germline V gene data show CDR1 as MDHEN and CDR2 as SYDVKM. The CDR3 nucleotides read TGTGCCAGCAGCGGGTATGACAGCTTGGGGACTGAAGCTTTCTTT. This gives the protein CASSGYDSLGTEAFF.

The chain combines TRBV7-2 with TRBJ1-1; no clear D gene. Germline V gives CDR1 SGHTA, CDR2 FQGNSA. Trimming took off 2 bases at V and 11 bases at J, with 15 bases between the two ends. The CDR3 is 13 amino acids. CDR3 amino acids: CASSLYERLTAFF. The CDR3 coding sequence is TGTGCCAGCAGCTTATATGAGCGGCTTACGGCTTTCTTT.

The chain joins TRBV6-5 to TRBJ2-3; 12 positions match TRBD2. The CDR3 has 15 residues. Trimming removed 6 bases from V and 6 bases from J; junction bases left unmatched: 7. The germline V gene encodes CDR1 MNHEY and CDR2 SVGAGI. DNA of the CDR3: TGTGCCAGCAGATCTAGCGGGGGGGCCAGGGATACGCAGTATTTT. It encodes CASRSSGGARDTQYF.

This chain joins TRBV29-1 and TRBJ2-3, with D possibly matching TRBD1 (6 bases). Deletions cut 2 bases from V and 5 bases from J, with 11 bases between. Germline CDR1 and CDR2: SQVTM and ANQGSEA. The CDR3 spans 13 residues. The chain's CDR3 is CSVETRGGDTQYF. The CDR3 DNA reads TGCAGCGTTGAAACCCGAGGGGGAGATACGCAGTATTTT.

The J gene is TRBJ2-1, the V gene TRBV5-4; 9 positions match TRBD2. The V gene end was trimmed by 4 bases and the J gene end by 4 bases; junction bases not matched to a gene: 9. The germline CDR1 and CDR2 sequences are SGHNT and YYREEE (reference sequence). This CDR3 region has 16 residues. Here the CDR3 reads CASSPRAGGLYNEQFF. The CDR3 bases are TGTGCCAGCAGCCCGCGAGCGGGAGGCCTTTACAATGAGCAGTTCTTC.

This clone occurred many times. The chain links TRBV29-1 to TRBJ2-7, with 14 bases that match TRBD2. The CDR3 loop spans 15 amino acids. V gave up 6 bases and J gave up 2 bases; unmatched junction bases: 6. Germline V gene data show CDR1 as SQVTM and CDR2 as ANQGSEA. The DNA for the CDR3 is TGCAGCGTCGCTGGGACTAGCGGGAGACCCTACGAGCAGTACTTC. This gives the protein CSVAGTSGRPYEQYF.

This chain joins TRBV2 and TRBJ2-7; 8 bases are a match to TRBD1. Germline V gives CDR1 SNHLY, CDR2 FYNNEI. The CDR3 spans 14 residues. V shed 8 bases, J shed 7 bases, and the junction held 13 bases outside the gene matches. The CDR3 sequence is CASHTGTGGFEQYF. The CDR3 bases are TGTGCCAGCCATACCGGGACAGGCGGCTTTGAGCAGTACTTC.

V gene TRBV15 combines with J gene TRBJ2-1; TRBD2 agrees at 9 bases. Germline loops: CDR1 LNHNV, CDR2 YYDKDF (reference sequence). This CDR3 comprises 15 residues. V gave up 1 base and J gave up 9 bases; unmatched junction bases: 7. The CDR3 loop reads CATSRVAGGVSEQFF. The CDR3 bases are TGTGCCACCAGCAGAGTTGCGGGAGGGGTAAGTGAGCAGTTCTTC.

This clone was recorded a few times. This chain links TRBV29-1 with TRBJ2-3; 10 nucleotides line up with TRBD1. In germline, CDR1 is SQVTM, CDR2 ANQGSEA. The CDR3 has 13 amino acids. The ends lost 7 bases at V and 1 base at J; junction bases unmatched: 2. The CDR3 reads CSGGTGGTDTQYF. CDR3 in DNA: TGCAGCGGCGGGACAGGGGGCACAGATACGCAGTATTTT.

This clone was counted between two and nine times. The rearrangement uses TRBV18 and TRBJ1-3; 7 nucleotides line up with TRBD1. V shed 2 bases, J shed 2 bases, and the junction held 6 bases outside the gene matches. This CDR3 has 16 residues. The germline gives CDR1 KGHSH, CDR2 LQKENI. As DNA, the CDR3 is TGTGCCAGCTCACCAAGAATTGGGACAGCTGGAAACACCATATATTTT. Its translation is CASSPRIGTAGNTIYF.

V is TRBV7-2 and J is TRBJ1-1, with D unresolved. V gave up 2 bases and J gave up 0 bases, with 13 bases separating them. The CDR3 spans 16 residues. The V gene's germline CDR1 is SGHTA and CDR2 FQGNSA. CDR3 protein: CASSLLWGDLNTEAFF. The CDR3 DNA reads TGTGCCAGCAGCTTATTGTGGGGAGACTTGAACACTGAAGCTTTCTTT. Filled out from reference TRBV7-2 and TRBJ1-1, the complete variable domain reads GAGVSQSPSNKVTEKGKDVELRCDPISGHTALYWYRQSLGQGLEFLIYFQGNSAPDKSGLPSDRFSAERTGGSVSTLTIQRTQQEDSAVYLCASSLLWGDLNTEAFFGQGTRLTVV.

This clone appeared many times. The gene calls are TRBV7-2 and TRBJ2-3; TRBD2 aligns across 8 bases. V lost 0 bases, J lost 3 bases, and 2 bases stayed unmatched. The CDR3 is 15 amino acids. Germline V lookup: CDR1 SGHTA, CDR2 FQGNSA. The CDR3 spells CASSLAAGVTDTQYF. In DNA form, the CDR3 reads TGTGCCAGCAGCTTAGCAGCGGGGGTTACAGATACGCAGTATTTT.

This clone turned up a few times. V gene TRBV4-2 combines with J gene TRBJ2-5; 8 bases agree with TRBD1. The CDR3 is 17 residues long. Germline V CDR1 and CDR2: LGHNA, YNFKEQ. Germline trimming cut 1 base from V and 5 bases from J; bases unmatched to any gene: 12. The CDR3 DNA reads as TGTGCCAGCAGCCAAGTTGGCGCCACAGGGGGAATGGAGACCCAGTACTTC. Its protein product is CASSQVGATGGMETQYF.

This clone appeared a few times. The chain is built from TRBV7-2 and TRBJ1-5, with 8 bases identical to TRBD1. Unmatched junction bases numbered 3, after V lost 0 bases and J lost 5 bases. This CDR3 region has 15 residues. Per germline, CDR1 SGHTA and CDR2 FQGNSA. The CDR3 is CASSLARGPDQPQHF. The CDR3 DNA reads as TGTGCCAGCAGCTTAGCCAGGGGGCCTGATCAGCCCCAGCATTTT.

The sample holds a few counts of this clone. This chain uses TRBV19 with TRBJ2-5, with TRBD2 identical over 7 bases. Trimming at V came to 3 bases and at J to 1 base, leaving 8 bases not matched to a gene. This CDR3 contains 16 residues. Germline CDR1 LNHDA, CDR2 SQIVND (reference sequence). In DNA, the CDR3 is TGTGCCAGTAGTATCGGCGGTGCTAGCGGCCAAGAGACCCAGTACTTC. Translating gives CASSIGGASGQETQYF. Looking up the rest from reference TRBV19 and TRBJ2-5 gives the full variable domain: DGGITQSPKYLFRKEGQNVTLSCEQNLNHDAMYWYRQDPGQGLRLIYYSQIVNDFQKGDIAEGYSVSREKKESFPLTVTSAQKNPTAFYLCASSIGGASGQETQYFGPGTRLLVL.

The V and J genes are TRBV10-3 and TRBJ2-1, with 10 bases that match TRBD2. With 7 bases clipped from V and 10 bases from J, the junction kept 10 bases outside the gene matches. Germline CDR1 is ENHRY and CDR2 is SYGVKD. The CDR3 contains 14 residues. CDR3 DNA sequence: TGTGCCATCAATCTTAGCGGGGGGACCAGGGAGCAGTTCTTC. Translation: CAINLSGGTREQFF.